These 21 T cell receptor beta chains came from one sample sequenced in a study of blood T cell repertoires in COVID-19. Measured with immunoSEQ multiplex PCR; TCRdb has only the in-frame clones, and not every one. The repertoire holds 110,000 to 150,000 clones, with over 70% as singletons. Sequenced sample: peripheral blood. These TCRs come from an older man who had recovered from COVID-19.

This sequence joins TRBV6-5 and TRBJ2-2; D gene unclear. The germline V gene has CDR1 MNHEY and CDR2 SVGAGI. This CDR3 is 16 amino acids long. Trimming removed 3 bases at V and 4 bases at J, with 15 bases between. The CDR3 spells CASSYGPSATTGELFF. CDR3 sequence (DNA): TGTGCCAGCAGTTATGGCCCTTCAGCGACCACCGGGGAGCTGTTTTTT.

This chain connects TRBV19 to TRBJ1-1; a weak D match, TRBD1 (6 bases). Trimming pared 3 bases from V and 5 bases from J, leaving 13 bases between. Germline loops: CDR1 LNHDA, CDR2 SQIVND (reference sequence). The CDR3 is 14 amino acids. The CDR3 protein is CASSIWEGETEAFF. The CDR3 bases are TGTGCCAGTAGTATTTGGGAGGGGGAAACTGAAGCTTTCTTT.

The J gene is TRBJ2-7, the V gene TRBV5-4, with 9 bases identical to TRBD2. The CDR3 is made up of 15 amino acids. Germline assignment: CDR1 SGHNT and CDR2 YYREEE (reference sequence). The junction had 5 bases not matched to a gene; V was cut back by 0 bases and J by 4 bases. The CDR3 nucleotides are TGTGCCAGCAGCTTGGAGGTTAGCGGGAGTTACGAGCAGTACTTC. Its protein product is CASSLEVSGSYEQYF.

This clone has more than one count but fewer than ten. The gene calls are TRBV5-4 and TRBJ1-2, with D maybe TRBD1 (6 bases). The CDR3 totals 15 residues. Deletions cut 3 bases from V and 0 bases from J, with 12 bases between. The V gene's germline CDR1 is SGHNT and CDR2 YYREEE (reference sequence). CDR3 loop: CASSSPGQSNYGYTF. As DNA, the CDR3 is TGTGCCAGCAGCTCCCCAGGACAGTCTAACTATGGCTACACCTTC. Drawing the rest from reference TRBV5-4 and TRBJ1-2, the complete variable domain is ETGVTQSPTHLIKTRGQQVTLRCSSQSGHNTVSWYQQALGQGPQFIFQYYREEENGRGNFPPRFSGLQFPNYSSELNVNALELDDSALYLCASSSPGQSNYGYTFGSGTRLTVV.

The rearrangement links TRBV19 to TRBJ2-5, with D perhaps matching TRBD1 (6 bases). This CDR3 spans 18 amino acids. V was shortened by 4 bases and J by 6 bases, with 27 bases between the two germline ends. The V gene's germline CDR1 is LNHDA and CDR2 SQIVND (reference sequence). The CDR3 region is CASSTRARAGALLQTQYF. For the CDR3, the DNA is TGTGCCAGTAGTACGCGGGCAAGGGCAGGGGCGTTATTGCAGACCCAGTACTTC.

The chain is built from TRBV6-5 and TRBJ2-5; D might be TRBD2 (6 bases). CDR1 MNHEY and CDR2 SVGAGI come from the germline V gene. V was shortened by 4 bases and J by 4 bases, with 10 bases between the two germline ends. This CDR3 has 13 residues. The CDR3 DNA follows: TGTGCCAGCAGTTCTCCGGGGGTAGAGACCCAGTACTTC. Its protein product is CASSSPGVETQYF.

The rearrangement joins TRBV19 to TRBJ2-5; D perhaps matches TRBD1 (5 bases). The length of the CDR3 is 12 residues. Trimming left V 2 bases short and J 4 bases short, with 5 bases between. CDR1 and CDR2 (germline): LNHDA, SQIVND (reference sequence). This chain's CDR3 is CASSIQGETQYF. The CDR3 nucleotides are TGTGCCAGTAGTATACAGGGAGAGACCCAGTACTTC.

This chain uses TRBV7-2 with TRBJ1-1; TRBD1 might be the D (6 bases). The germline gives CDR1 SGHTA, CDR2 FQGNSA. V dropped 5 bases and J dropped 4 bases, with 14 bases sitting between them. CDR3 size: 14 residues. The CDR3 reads CASSRQGQGTEAFF. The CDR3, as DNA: TGTGCCAGCAGCCGTCAGGGGCAGGGCACTGAAGCTTTCTTT. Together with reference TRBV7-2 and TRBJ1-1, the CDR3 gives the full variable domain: GAGVSQSPSNKVTEKGKDVELRCDPISGHTALYWYRQSLGQGLEFLIYFQGNSAPDKSGLPSDRFSAERTGGSVSTLTIQRTQQEDSAVYLCASSRQGQGTEAFFGQGTRLTVV.

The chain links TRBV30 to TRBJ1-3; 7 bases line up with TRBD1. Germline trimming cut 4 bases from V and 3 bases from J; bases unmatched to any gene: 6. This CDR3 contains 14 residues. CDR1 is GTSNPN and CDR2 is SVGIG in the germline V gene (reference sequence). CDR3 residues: CAWMEGAYGNTIYF. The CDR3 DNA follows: TGTGCCTGGATGGAGGGGGCATATGGAAACACCATATATTTT.

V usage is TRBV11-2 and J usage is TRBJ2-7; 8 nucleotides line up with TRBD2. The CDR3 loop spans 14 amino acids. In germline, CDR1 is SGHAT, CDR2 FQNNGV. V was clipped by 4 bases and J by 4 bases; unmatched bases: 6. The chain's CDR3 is CASSWGAGGYEQYF. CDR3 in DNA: TGTGCCAGCAGCTGGGGGGCGGGAGGTTACGAGCAGTACTTC.

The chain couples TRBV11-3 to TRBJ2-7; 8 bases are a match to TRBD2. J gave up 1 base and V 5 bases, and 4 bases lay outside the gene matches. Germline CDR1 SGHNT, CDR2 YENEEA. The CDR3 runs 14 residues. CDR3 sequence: CASSPGGGSYEQYF. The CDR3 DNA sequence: TGTGCCAGCAGCCCGGGAGGGGGGTCCTACGAGCAGTACTTC.

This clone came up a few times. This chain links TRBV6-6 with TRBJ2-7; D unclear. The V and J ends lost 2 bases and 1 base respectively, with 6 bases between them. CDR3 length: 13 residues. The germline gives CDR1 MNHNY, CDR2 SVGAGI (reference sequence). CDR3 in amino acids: CASSYVLSYEQYF. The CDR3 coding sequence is TGTGCCAGCAGTTACGTCTTATCCTACGAGCAGTACTTC.

The CDR3 protein is CASIDKRGTSGIGVTGELFF. For the CDR3, the DNA is TGTGCCAGTATCGACAAGAGGGGGACTAGCGGGATCGGGGTCACCGGGGAGCTGTTTTTT. The chain carries TRBV19 and TRBJ2-2; TRBD2 agrees at 13 bases. The CDR3 contains 20 residues. V shed 7 bases and J 4 bases; nucleotides not matched to a gene: 18. Germline V gene lookup returns CDR1 LNHDA and CDR2 SQIVND (reference sequence).

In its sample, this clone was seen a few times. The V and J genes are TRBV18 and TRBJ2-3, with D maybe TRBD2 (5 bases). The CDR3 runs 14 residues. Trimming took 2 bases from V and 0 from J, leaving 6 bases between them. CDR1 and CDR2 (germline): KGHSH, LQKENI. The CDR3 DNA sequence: TGTGCCAGCTCACCAAGCGGCAGCACAGATACGCAGTATTTT. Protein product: CASSPSGSTDTQYF.

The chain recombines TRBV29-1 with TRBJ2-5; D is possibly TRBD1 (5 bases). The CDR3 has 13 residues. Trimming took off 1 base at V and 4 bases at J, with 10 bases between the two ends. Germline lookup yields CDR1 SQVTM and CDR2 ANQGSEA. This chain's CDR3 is CSVEAGARETQYF. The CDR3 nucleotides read TGCAGCGTTGAAGCTGGGGCGCGAGAGACCCAGTACTTC.

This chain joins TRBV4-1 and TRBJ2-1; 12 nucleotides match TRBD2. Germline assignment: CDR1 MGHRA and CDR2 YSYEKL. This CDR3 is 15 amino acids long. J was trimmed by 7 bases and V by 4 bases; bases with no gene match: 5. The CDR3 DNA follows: TGCGCCAGCAGCCTAATCGGACTAGCGGGAAATGAGCAGTTCTTC. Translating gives CASSLIGLAGNEQFF.

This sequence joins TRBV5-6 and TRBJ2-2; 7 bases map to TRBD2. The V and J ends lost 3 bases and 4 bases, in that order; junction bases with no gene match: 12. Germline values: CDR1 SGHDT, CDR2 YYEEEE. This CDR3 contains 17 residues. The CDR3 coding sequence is TGTGCCAGCAGCTGGGGGGGTTGGACTCTCGTCACCGGGGAGCTGTTTTTT. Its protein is CASSWGGWTLVTGELFF.

CDR3 sequence reads: CASSPGLEGYEQYF. Here the CDR3 DNA reads TGTGCCAGCTCACCGGGACTAGAGGGGTACGAGCAGTACTTC. This chain uses TRBV18 with TRBJ2-7, with 8 bases fitting TRBD2. CDR3 size: 14 residues. Germline loops: CDR1 KGHSH, CDR2 LQKENI. V was clipped by 3 bases and J by 4 bases; unmatched bases: 5.

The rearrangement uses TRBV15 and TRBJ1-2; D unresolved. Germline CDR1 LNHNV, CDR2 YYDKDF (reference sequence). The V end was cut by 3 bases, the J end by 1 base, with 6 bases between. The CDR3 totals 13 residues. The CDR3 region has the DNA TGTGCCACCAGCAGGTCAGATAACTATGGCTACACCTTC. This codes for CATSRSDNYGYTF.

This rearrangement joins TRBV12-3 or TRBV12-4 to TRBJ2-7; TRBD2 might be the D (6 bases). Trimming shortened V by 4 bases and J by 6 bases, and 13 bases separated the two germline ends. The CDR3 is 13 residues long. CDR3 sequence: CASSYQTAGEQYF. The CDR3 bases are TGTGCCAGCAGTTATCAAACAGCGGGCGAGCAGTACTTC.

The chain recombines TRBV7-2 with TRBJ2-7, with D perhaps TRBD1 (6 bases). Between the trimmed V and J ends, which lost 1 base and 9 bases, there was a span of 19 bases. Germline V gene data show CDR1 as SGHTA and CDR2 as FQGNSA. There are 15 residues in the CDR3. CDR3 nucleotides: TGTGCCAGCAGCTTAGACTCGTCAGGGGTCGCGTTGCAGTACTTC. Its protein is CASSLDSSGVALQYF.